Here is one TCR beta chain with its context. The germline V gene has CDR1 SGHRS and CDR2 YFSETQ. V shed 2 bases, J shed 1 base, and the junction held 6 bases outside the gene matches. The CDR3 totals 18 residues. Data came from immunoSEQ multiplex PCR; TCRdb stores just in-frame clones and leaves some out. Of 230,000 or so clones listed, 80% to 85% are singletons. The entry originates in a study of blood T cell repertoires in COVID-19. Study-level information: Material from acute and convalescent COVID-19 was sourced from the United States, Italy and Spain.

Participants had their cohort set by participant-reported clinical history. Donors in Cohort 3 who had recovered were those with two negative PCRs, healthcare professional clearance, or resolution of their symptoms. Sequenced input: PBMCs or T cells enriched from blood (not recorded which). The rearrangement uses TRBV5-1 and TRBJ2-3; 14 bases line up with TRBD2. The clonotype originates from a man aged 45 to 65 who had recovered from COVID-19. Here the CDR3 DNA reads TGCGCCAGCAGCTTTGGGACTAGCGGGAGCACAGGCACAGATACGCAGTATTTT. Translation gives CASSFGTSGSTGTDTQYF.